Following are 30 T cell receptor beta chains from one sample sequenced in a study of cytomegalovirus exposure and HLA in healthy donors. Primers for the PCR totalled 60 Vbeta and 13 Jbeta. Profiling relied on immunoSEQ multiplex PCR, and the TCRdb table lists in-frame clones only, not all of them. The sample records about 95,000 clones, 82% being singletons. The source material was PBMCs. These receptors were collected from a man aged 30 to 39 in good health and CMV-seropositive.

The chain has TRBV2 and TRBJ2-2, with D possibly matching TRBD1 (6 bases). V lost 6 bases to trimming and J lost 1 base, with 9 bases between them. In germline, CDR1 is SNHLY, CDR2 FYNNEI. CDR3 length equals 14 residues. The CDR3 DNA follows: TGTGCCAGCAGGGCGGACAGGAACACCGGGGAGCTGTTTTTT. Amino acid sequence: CASRADRNTGELFF.

This clone is a singleton in its sample. The gene calls are TRBV15 and TRBJ2-6, with a weak D call TRBD1 (6 bases). Germline V CDR1 and CDR2: LNHNV, YYDKDF (reference sequence). The V end lost 4 bases, the J end lost 2 bases, and 9 bases lay between the germline ends. The CDR3 has 15 residues. The CDR3 spells CATSIGGTGANVLTF. The CDR3 nucleotides are TGTGCCACCAGCATAGGGGGAACTGGGGCCAACGTCCTGACTTTC.

The chain uses TRBV15 and TRBJ1-5; D gene ambiguous. The CDR3 runs to 13 residues. Germline V lookup: CDR1 LNHNV, CDR2 YYDKDF (reference sequence). The V gene lost 3 bases and the J gene lost 7 bases, with 10 bases spanning the gap. Here the CDR3 reads CATSSALPQPQHF. DNA of the CDR3: TGTGCCACCAGCAGCGCGCTCCCGCAGCCCCAGCATTTT.

This clone was observed a single time. The V gene is TRBV10-3, the J gene TRBJ1-1; D gene ambiguous. The V end lost 11 bases, the J end lost 0 bases, and 13 bases lay between the germline ends. The CDR3 is 13 amino acids. Germline CDR1 reads ENHRY; CDR2 reads SYGVKD. The CDR3 is CASGESMNTEAFF. As DNA, the CDR3 is TGTGCCTCCGGGGAGTCCATGAACACTGAAGCTTTCTTT.

This clone was detected only once. The chain uses TRBV5-4 and TRBJ2-3; 7 bases match TRBD1. J was trimmed by 1 base and V by 3 bases; bases with no gene match: 5. This CDR3 is built from 15 residues. Germline CDR1 SGHNT, CDR2 YYREEE (reference sequence). The CDR3 is CASSSTGEGTDTQYF. The CDR3 nucleotides are TGTGCCAGCAGCTCTACAGGGGAAGGCACAGATACGCAGTATTTT.

The DNA of the CDR3 is TGTGCCAGCTCACCGGGACAGGGCACCACTAGCACAGATACGCAGTATTTT. This encodes CASSPGQGTTSTDTQYF. This sequence joins TRBV18 and TRBJ2-3; 9 bases fit TRBD1. V dropped 3 bases and J dropped 0; count of bases not matched to a gene: 7. Germline V gene data show CDR1 as KGHSH and CDR2 as LQKENI. There are 17 residues in the CDR3.

The V gene is TRBV27, the J gene TRBJ1-6; the D is unclear. The CDR3 spans 12 residues. V was cut by 3 bases and J by 10 bases, with 7 bases left in between. Germline CDR1 reads MNHEY; CDR2 reads SMNVEV (reference sequence). In DNA form, the CDR3 reads TGTGCCAGCAGTTTCGGTCTGTCACCCCTCCACTTT. Its protein is CASSFGLSPLHF.

The V call is TRBV7-2, the J call TRBJ2-2, with 8 nucleotides matching TRBD1. This CDR3 region has 16 residues. Germline values: CDR1 SGHTA, CDR2 FQGNSA. V was pared by 5 bases and J by 6 bases, with 11 bases of the junction left unmatched. The CDR3 DNA reads TGTGCCAGCAGCCCTGGACAGGGCTTAAGGGCCGGGGAGCTGTTTTTT. It codes for CASSPGQGLRAGELFF. The entire variable domain, with the rest obtained from reference TRBV7-2 and TRBJ2-2, is as follows: GAGVSQSPSNKVTEKGKDVELRCDPISGHTALYWYRQSLGQGLEFLIYFQGNSAPDKSGLPSDRFSAERTGGSVSTLTIQRTQQEDSAVYLCASSPGQGLRAGELFFGEGSRLTVL.

This clone has just one count. The chain carries TRBV27 and TRBJ2-1; 10 nucleotides align to TRBD2. Per germline, CDR1 MNHEY and CDR2 SMNVEV (reference sequence). J gave up 7 bases and V 10 bases, and 10 bases lay outside the gene matches. CDR3 size: 14 residues. The CDR3 nucleotides read TGTGCCACTCGCGCAGCGGGAGGGCGAAATGAGCAGTTCTTC. Translation gives CATRAAGGRNEQFF.

The rearrangement links TRBV19 to TRBJ2-7, with 8 bases aligning to TRBD2. J gave up 3 bases and V 3 bases, and 4 bases lay outside the gene matches. CDR3 length: 14 amino acids. Germline CDR1 LNHDA, CDR2 SQIVND (reference sequence). The CDR3 DNA is TGTGCCAGTAGTATGGGCGGGACTAGCTACGAGCAGTACTTC. It codes for CASSMGGTSYEQYF.

This clone was seen more than once but under ten times. The chain links TRBV6-6 to TRBJ1-5; D call uncertain. Trimming shortened V by 10 bases and J by 2 bases, and 12 bases separated the two germline ends. From germline, CDR1 is MNHNY and CDR2 SVGAGI (reference sequence). The CDR3 is 13 residues long. The CDR3 is CATKTGGNQPQHF. For the CDR3, the DNA is TGTGCCACCAAAACGGGAGGCAATCAGCCCCAGCATTTT.

The chain joins TRBV6-1 to TRBJ2-5; TRBD2 matches at 8 bases. The assigned J gene may be wrong: the sequence end matches TRBJ2-7 better. Germline CDR1 reads MNHNS; CDR2 reads SASEGT. The CDR3 covers 13 residues. The CDR3 DNA sequence: TGTGCCAGCATGGTAGCGGGGCCCTACGAGCAGTACTTC. Residues: CASMVAGPYEQYF.

V and J are TRBV21-1 and TRBJ2-7; the table's D call TRBD2 went unverified against the DNA. TRBV21-1 constitutes a pseudogene. The CDR3 covers 18 residues. Written as DNA, the CDR3 is TGTGCCAGCAGCCAACTAGCGGGAGTTCAGTATACCCAATACGAGCAGTACTTC. Translation gives CASSQLAGVQYTQYEQYF.

V and J are TRBV2 and TRBJ2-1; 7 nucleotides agree with TRBD2. Germline values: CDR1 SNHLY, CDR2 FYNNEI. V shed 10 bases, J shed 3 bases, and the junction held 12 bases outside the gene matches. The CDR3 contains 15 residues. The DNA for the CDR3 is TGTGCCACCGACAGCCCGACTAGCAGCTACAATGAGCAGTTCTTC. The encoded protein is CATDSPTSSYNEQFF.

The chain carries TRBV14 and TRBJ2-3, with D unresolved. In germline, CDR1 is SGHDN, CDR2 FVKESK. The CDR3 is 18 amino acids. The V end was cut by 0 bases, the J end by 6 bases, with 22 bases between. The CDR3 DNA is TGTGCCAGCAGCCAAGATACACCGCGGAACCCAACCTGGGATACGCAGTATTTT. Protein product: CASSQDTPRNPTWDTQYF.

The chain has TRBV2 and TRBJ2-1; D is possibly TRBD2 (5 bases). Germline CDR1 is SNHLY and CDR2 is FYNNEI. The length of the CDR3 is 13 residues. V lost 7 bases and J lost 6, with 13 bases in between. The CDR3: CASTTPDFNEQFF. The DNA of the CDR3 is TGTGCCAGCACCACCCCGGACTTCAATGAGCAGTTCTTC.

In its sample, this clone was seen once. The chain uses TRBV30 and TRBJ2-1, with TRBD2 identical over 7 bases. Per germline, CDR1 GTSNPN and CDR2 SVGIG (reference sequence). The CDR3 spans 12 residues. Losses at the gene ends were 4 bases for V and 7 bases for J; bases not matched to a gene: 4. The CDR3 sequence is CAWKRGTNEQFF. In nucleotides, the CDR3 is TGTGCCTGGAAGCGGGGAACTAATGAGCAGTTCTTC.

This clone was observed a single time. The CDR3: CATSRHGGTLSHEQYF. CDR3 DNA sequence: TGTGCCACCAGCAGACATGGCGGGACGTTGTCCCACGAGCAGTACTTC. The chain combines TRBV15 with TRBJ2-5; D might be TRBD2 (6 bases). The J call may be wrong; the DNA end is better matched by TRBJ2-7. The germline gives CDR1 LNHNV, CDR2 YYDKDF (reference sequence). The CDR3 is 16 amino acids.

CDR3 amino acids: CASSLGLAEGETQYF. The CDR3 nucleotides read TGCGCCAGCAGCCTCGGACTAGCGGAGGGGGAGACCCAGTACTTC. The chain carries TRBV4-3 and TRBJ2-5; 10 bases fit TRBD2. The CDR3 runs 15 residues. The J segment lost 5 bases and the V segment lost 4 bases, leaving 7 bases of the junction unmatched. Germline CDR1 LGHNA, CDR2 YSLEER.

This chain joins TRBV30 and TRBJ2-3; 12 bases align to TRBD2. J lost 4 bases, V lost 4 bases, and 6 bases had no gene match. The V gene's germline CDR1 is GTSNPN and CDR2 SVGIG (reference sequence). The CDR3 contains 15 residues. In DNA form, the CDR3 reads TGTGCCTGGAATCTAGCGGGAGGGTCTCCAGATACGCAGTATTTT. Its protein is CAWNLAGGSPDTQYF.

V and J are TRBV18 and TRBJ2-1; D is perhaps TRBD2 (5 bases). Germline CDR1 KGHSH, CDR2 LQKENI. The CDR3 runs 15 residues. Trimming took 2 bases from V and 3 from J, leaving 11 bases between them. The DNA for the CDR3 is TGTGCCAGCTCACCAGTGGCTGGGAGCTACAATGAGCAGTTCTTC. This codes for CASSPVAGSYNEQFF.

The chain combines TRBV9 with TRBJ1-2, with unresolved D. V lost 3 bases and J lost 5, with 14 bases in between. The CDR3 runs 14 residues. CDR1 and CDR2 from the germline V gene are SGDLS and YYNGEE. The CDR3 spells CASSERENVYGYTF. In DNA, the CDR3 is TGTGCCAGCAGCGAGAGGGAGAACGTTTATGGCTACACCTTC.

The chain is built from TRBV7-9 and TRBJ1-1; TRBD1 is a possible D gene (6 bases). The length of the CDR3 is 18 residues. Trimming stripped 1 base from V and 1 base from J, with 19 bases between. Germline assignment: CDR1 SEHNR and CDR2 FQNEAQ (reference sequence). CDR3 region: CASSLEGAPGHPNTEAFF. The CDR3 nucleotides are TGTGCCAGCAGCTTAGAAGGCGCCCCGGGACACCCGAACACTGAAGCTTTCTTT. The complete variable domain, with remaining parts taken from reference TRBV7-9 and TRBJ1-1, reads DTGVSQNPRHKITKRGQNVTFRCDPISEHNRLYWYRQTLGQGPEFLTYFQNEAQLEKSRLLSDRFSAERPKGSFSTLEIQRTEQGDSAMYLCASSLEGAPGHPNTEAFFGQGTRLTVV.

The chain has TRBV7-2 and TRBJ2-7, with D perhaps matching TRBD1 (5 bases). V dropped 5 bases and J dropped 4 bases, with 15 bases sitting between them. The CDR3 consists of 14 residues. Germline CDR1 is SGHTA and CDR2 is FQGNSA. CDR3 protein: CASSPGPGLYEQYF. Here the CDR3 DNA reads TGTGCCAGCAGCCCCGGGCCAGGGTTGTACGAGCAGTACTTC.

The gene calls are TRBV5-1 and TRBJ1-2, with D perhaps TRBD1 (5 bases). The CDR3 loop spans 13 amino acids. Germline loops: CDR1 SGHRS, CDR2 YFSETQ. Trimming removed 4 bases at V and 7 bases at J, with 14 bases between. Here the CDR3 reads CASSPGGLGGYTF. For the CDR3, the DNA is TGCGCCAGCAGCCCCGGGGGTCTGGGTGGCTACACCTTC. The entire variable domain, with the rest obtained from reference TRBV5-1 and TRBJ1-2, is as follows: KAGVTQTPRYLIKTRGQQVTLSCSPISGHRSVSWYQQTPGQGLQFLFEYFSETQRNKGNFPGRFSGRQFSNSRSEMNVSTLELGDSALYLCASSPGGLGGYTFGSGTRLTVV.

The chain couples TRBV28 to TRBJ2-3; TRBD2 is a possible D gene (7 bases). V lost 8 bases and J 4 bases, leaving 16 bases between the germline ends. CDR1 is MDHEN, CDR2 SYDVKM, per germline. CDR3 size: 14 residues. The CDR3 region is CASGGALGSDTQYF. The CDR3 region has the DNA TGTGCCAGCGGGGGGGCTTTGGGTTCAGATACGCAGTATTTT.

V usage is TRBV7-8 and J usage is TRBJ2-7; D unresolved. The germline CDR1 and CDR2 sequences are SGHVS and FQNEAQ. Trimming left V 2 bases short and J 6 bases short, with 14 bases between. CDR3 size: 14 residues. This chain's CDR3 is CASSLQVLLPEQYF. CDR3 bases: TGTGCCAGCAGCTTACAGGTCCTTTTGCCCGAGCAGTACTTC.

This chain connects TRBV10-3 to TRBJ2-3, with TRBD1 matching over 12 bases. V dropped 7 bases and J dropped 3; count of bases not matched to a gene: 5. Germline V gene sequence: CDR1 ENHRY, CDR2 SYGVKD. This CDR3 has 15 amino acids. The CDR3 loop reads CAITMGQGATDTQYF. The CDR3 DNA sequence: TGTGCCATCACCATGGGACAGGGGGCTACAGATACGCAGTATTTT.

The V and J genes are TRBV6-5 and TRBJ1-6; TRBD1 might be the D (5 bases). Trimming cost V 6 bases and J 9 bases, with 12 bases left between them. This CDR3 spans 13 amino acids. CDR1 is MNHEY and CDR2 is SVGAGI in the germline V gene. CDR3 in DNA: TGTGCCAGCAGCCAGGGTGTAATTTCACCCCTCCACTTT. This translates into CASSQGVISPLHF.

This chain links TRBV6-5 with TRBJ1-1; the D is unclear. From germline, CDR1 is MNHEY and CDR2 SVGAGI. This CDR3 has 14 amino acids. The V and J ends lost 7 bases and 1 base respectively, with 13 bases between them. CDR3 coding DNA: TGTGCCAGCACCCTTGGCACCTCGAACACTGAAGCTTTCTTT. It yields the protein CASTLGTSNTEAFF.